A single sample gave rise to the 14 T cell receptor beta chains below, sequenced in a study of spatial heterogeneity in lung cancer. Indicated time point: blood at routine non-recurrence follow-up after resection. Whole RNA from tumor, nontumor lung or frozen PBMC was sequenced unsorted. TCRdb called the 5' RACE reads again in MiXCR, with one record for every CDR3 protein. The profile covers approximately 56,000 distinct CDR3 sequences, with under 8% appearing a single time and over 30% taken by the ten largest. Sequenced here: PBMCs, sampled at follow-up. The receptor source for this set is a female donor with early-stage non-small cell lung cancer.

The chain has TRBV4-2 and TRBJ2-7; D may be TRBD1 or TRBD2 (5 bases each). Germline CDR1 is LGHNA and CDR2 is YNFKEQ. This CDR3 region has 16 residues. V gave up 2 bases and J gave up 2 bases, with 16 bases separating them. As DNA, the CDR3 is TGTGCCAGCAGCCAAAGGGCCCGGGACCCAACCTACGAGCAGTACTTC. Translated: CASSQRARDPTYEQYF.

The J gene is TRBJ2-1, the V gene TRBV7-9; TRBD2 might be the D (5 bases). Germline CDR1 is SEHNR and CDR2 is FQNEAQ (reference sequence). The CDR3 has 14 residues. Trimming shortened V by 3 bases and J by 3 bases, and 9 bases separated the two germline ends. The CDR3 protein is CASSFGLNYNEQFF. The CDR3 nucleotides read TGTGCCAGCAGCTTCGGACTTAACTACAATGAGCAGTTCTTC.

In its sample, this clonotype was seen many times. Written as DNA, the CDR3 is TGTGCCAGCAGCAGATACAGGGGGACAGATACGCAGTATTTT. This translates into CASSRYRGTDTQYF. The chain combines TRBV6-5 with TRBJ2-3; TRBD1 aligns across 8 bases. The germline CDR1 and CDR2 sequences are MNHEY and SVGAGI. The CDR3 loop spans 14 amino acids. V lost 6 bases to trimming and J lost 3 bases; unmatched junction nucleotides: 5.

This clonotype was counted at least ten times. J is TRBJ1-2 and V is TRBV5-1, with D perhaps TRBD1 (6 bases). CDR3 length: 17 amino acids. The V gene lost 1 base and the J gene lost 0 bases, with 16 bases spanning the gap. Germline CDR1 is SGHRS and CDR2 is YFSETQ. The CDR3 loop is CASSLSKNDRTNYGYTF. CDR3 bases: TGCGCCAGCAGCTTGTCTAAAAATGACAGGACTAACTATGGCTACACCTTC. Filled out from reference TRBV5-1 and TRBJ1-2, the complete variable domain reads KAGVTQTPRYLIKTRGQQVTLSCSPISGHRSVSWYQQTPGQGLQFLFEYFSETQRNKGNFPGRFSGRQFSNSRSEMNVSTLELGDSALYLCASSLSKNDRTNYGYTFGSGTRLTVV.

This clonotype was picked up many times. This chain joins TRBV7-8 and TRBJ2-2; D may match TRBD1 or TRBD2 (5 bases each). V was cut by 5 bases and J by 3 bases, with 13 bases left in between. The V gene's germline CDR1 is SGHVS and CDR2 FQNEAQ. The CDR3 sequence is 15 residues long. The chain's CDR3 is CASSLRDGYTGELFF. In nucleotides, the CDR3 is TGTGCCAGCAGCCTAAGGGACGGCTACACCGGGGAGCTGTTTTTT.

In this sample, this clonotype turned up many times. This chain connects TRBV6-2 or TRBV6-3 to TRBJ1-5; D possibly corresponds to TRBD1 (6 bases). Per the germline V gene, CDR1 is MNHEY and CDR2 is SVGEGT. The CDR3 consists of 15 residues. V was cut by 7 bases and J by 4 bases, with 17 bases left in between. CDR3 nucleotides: TGTGCCAGCATTCCCCGGGGGGCTGCTAATCAGCCCCAGCATTTT. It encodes CASIPRGAANQPQHF.

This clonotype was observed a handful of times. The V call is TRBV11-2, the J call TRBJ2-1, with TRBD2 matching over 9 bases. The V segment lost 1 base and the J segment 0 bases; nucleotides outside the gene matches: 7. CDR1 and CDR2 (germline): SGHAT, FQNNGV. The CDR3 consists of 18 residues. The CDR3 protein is CASSLGGLAGFSYNEQFF. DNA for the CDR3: TGTGCCAGCAGCTTAGGCGGGCTAGCGGGGTTCTCCTACAATGAGCAGTTCTTC. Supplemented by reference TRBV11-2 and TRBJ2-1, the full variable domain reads EAGVAQSPRYKIIEKRQSVAFWCNPISGHATLYWYQQILGQGPKLLIQFQNNGVVDDSQLPKDRFSAERLKGVDSTLKIQPAKLEDSAVYLCASSLGGLAGFSYNEQFFGPGTRLTVL.

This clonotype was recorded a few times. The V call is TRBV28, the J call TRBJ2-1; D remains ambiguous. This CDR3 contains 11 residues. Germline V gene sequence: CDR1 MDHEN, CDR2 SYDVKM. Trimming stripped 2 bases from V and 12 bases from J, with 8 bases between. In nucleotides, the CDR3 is TGTGCCAGCAGTTTACAGAAGGGGCAGTTCTTC. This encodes CASSLQKGQFF.

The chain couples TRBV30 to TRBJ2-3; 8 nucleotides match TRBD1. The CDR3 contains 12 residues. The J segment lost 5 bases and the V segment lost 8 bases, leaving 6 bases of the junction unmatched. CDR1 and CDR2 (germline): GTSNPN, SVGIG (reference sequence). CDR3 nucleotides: TGTGCCCTTCGGACAGGGAAAGATACGCAGTATTTT. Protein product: CALRTGKDTQYF.

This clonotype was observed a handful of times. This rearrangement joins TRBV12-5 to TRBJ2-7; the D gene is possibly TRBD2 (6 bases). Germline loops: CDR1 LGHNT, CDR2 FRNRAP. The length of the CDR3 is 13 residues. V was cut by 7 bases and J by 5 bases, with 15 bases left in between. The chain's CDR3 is CASARDFSHEQYF. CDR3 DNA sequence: TGTGCTAGTGCCCGGGACTTCTCTCACGAGCAGTACTTC.

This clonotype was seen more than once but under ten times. The chain's CDR3 is CASGLGAKNLAKNIQYF. The CDR3 DNA follows: TGTGCTAGTGGTTTGGGGGCAAAGAATCTAGCCAAAAACATTCAGTACTTC. The J gene is TRBJ2-4, the V gene TRBV12-5; D call uncertain. CDR3 size: 17 residues. V dropped 1 base and J dropped 0 bases, with 13 bases sitting between them. Germline CDR1 LGHNT, CDR2 FRNRAP.

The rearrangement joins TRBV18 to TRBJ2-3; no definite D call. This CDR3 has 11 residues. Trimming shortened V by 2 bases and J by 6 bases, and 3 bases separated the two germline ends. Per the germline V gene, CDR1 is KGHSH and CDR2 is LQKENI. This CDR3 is CASSPGDTQYF. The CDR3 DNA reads TGTGCCAGCTCACCAGGGGATACGCAGTATTTT.

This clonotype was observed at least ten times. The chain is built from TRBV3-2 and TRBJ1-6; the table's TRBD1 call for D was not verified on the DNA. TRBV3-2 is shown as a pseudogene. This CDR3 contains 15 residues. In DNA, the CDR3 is TGTGCCAGCAGGACGGGGACGGCCTATAATTCACCCCTCCACTTT. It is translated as CASRTGTAYNSPLHF.

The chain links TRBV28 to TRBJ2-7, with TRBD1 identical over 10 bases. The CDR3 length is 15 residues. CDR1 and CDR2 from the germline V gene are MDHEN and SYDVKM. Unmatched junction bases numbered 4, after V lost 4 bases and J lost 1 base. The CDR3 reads CASSSGTGESYEQYF. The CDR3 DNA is TGTGCCAGCAGTTCCGGGACAGGGGAGTCCTACGAGCAGTACTTC.